Below are 14 T cell receptor beta chains sequenced from a single sample in a study of blood T cell repertoires in COVID-19. The repertoire was sequenced with immunoSEQ multiplex PCR; TCRdb's copy has only in-frame clones and lacks some. The table has a few hundred thousand clones, 80% to 90% seen once. The sequenced sample consisted of peripheral blood. These receptors were obtained from a woman aged 70 to 79 with COVID-19, enrolled during active disease.

This rearrangement joins TRBV10-3 to TRBJ1-4; tentative D call: TRBD1 (6 bases). The CDR3 consists of 14 residues. Looked up from germline, CDR1 is ENHRY and CDR2 is SYGVKD. Between the trimmed V and J ends, which lost 4 bases and 4 bases, there was a span of 10 bases. CDR3 region: CAISAGGVNEKLFF. In DNA form, the CDR3 reads TGTGCCATCAGTGCGGGGGGCGTTAATGAAAAACTGTTTTTT.

The chain carries TRBV27 and TRBJ1-3; D remains unclear. Trimming removed 3 bases from V and 0 bases from J, with 6 bases in between. The CDR3 spans 14 residues. Per germline, CDR1 MNHEY and CDR2 SMNVEV (reference sequence). The CDR3 DNA reads TGTGCCAGCAGTTTCGGTGCCTCTGGAAACACCATATATTTT. It is translated as CASSFGASGNTIYF.

This clone appeared a few times. This chain links TRBV7-3 with TRBJ2-5, with a possible D match to TRBD2 (6 bases). Germline assignment: CDR1 SGHTA and CDR2 FQGTGA. Trimming took off 3 bases at V and 2 bases at J, with 7 bases between the two ends. The CDR3 extends over 13 amino acids. The CDR3: CASSFSGQETQYF. CDR3 in DNA: TGTGCCAGCAGCTTTAGCGGTCAAGAGACCCAGTACTTC.

The V gene is TRBV5-1, the J gene TRBJ2-3, with TRBD2 matching over 9 bases. The germline V gene has CDR1 SGHRS and CDR2 YFSETQ. V lost 0 bases to trimming and J lost 4 bases; unmatched junction nucleotides: 6. CDR3 length: 16 amino acids. CDR3 nucleotide sequence: TGCGCCAGCAGCTTGGGGGCTAGCGGGGATGCAGATACGCAGTATTTT. Translated: CASSLGASGDADTQYF. The full variable domain, with the rest looked up from reference TRBV5-1 and TRBJ2-3, is KAGVTQTPRYLIKTRGQQVTLSCSPISGHRSVSWYQQTPGQGLQFLFEYFSETQRNKGNFPGRFSGRQFSNSRSEMNVSTLELGDSALYLCASSLGASGDADTQYFGPGTRLTVL.

V is TRBV2 and J is TRBJ1-5, with TRBD1 identical over 9 bases. This CDR3 has 14 residues. Germline trimming cut 7 bases from V and 6 bases from J; bases unmatched to any gene: 7. CDR1 SNHLY and CDR2 FYNNEI come from the germline V gene. CDR3 DNA: TGTGCCAGCAAGGGACAGGGTGTTCCTCAGCCCCAGCATTTT. Its protein product is CASKGQGVPQPQHF.

This chain joins TRBV5-1 and TRBJ1-6; D gene unclear. CDR1 is SGHRS and CDR2 is YFSETQ in the germline V gene. The ends were cut back, 0 bases at V and 9 bases at J, with 13 bases in the middle. The CDR3 sequence is 15 residues long. CDR3 nucleotides: TGCGCCAGCAGCTTGGACAGAGTCGGGATTTCACCCCTCCACTTT. Translated: CASSLDRVGISPLHF.

This clone turned up a few times. The chain uses TRBV6-6 and TRBJ2-7; tentatively, D is TRBD2 (5 bases). Germline V lookup: CDR1 MNHNY, CDR2 SVGAGI (reference sequence). The CDR3 sequence is 16 residues long. Trimming took off 5 bases at V and 5 bases at J, with 22 bases between the two ends. CDR3 region: CASSLYPGVKEDEQYF. The CDR3, as DNA: TGTGCCAGCAGTCTCTACCCCGGGGTAAAGGAGGACGAGCAGTACTTC.

The CDR3 protein is CAWSAGGPTGELFF. In DNA form, the CDR3 reads TGTGCCTGGAGTGCAGGGGGTCCCACCGGGGAGCTGTTTTTT. The J gene is TRBJ2-2, the V gene TRBV30; 7 bases match TRBD1. This CDR3 contains 14 residues. Germline trimming cut 1 base from V and 4 bases from J; bases unmatched to any gene: 3. The germline CDR1 and CDR2 sequences are GTSNPN and SVGIG (reference sequence). The variable domain in full, completed from reference TRBV30 and TRBJ2-2, reads SQTIHQWPATLVQPVGSPLSLECTVEGTSNPNLYWYRQAAGRGLQLLFYSVGIGQISSEVPQNLSASRPQDRQFILSSKKLLLSDSGFYLCAWSAGGPTGELFFGEGSRLTVL.

The CDR3 DNA sequence: TGTGCCAGCTCACCAGGACAGGTCCAAGAGACCCAGTACTTC. Its translation: CASSPGQVQETQYF. V gene TRBV18 combines with J gene TRBJ2-5; 7 bases map to TRBD1. Germline V gene data show CDR1 as KGHSH and CDR2 as LQKENI. V gave up 2 bases and J gave up 1 base; unmatched junction bases: 1. The CDR3 contains 14 residues. Supplemented by reference TRBV18 and TRBJ2-5, the full variable domain reads NAGVMQNPRHLVRRRGQEARLRCSPMKGHSHVYWYRQLPEEGLKFMVYLQKENIIDESGMPKERFSAEFPKEGPSILRIQQVVRGDSAAYFCASSPGQVQETQYFGPGTRLLVL.

The chain has TRBV30 and TRBJ1-1; 8 bases map to TRBD1. V was clipped by 2 bases and J by 11 bases; unmatched bases: 7. This CDR3 contains 12 residues. CDR1 and CDR2 (germline): GTSNPN, SVGIG (reference sequence). The DNA of the CDR3 is TGTGCCTGGAGTCCGAGGACAGGGAAGGCTTTCTTT. Translating gives CAWSPRTGKAFF.

V and J are TRBV7-2 and TRBJ1-4, with D unclear. With 2 bases removed from V and 0 bases from J, the gap between germline ends came to 10 bases. CDR1 SGHTA and CDR2 FQGNSA come from the germline V gene. The CDR3 covers 16 residues. The CDR3 DNA follows: TGTGCCAGCAGCTTATTTGCGGGCGCAACTAATGAAAAACTGTTTTTT. It is translated as CASSLFAGATNEKLFF.

The chain links TRBV11-1 to TRBJ1-2, with D tentatively TRBD1 (6 bases). The V end lost 5 bases, the J end lost 7 bases, and 20 bases lay between the germline ends. The germline V gene encodes CDR1 SGHAT and CDR2 FQDESV (reference sequence). The CDR3 covers 15 residues. The CDR3 region has the DNA TGTGCCAGCAGCGAGGGGGGGGCAGAGACCCTTGGCTACACCTTC. It specifies CASSEGGAETLGYTF.

V gene TRBV19 combines with J gene TRBJ1-1, with 7 nucleotides matching TRBD1. The CDR3 loop spans 15 amino acids. Looked up from germline, CDR1 is LNHDA and CDR2 is SQIVND (reference sequence). Trimming at V came to 7 bases and at J to 7 bases, leaving 15 bases not matched to a gene. The DNA of the CDR3 is TGTGCCAGTACCTTTGACAGGGACCGTAAGGGTGAAGCTTTCTTT. Translated, it gives CASTFDRDRKGEAFF.

This clone was observed once. The V gene is TRBV29-1, the J gene TRBJ2-1, with a possible D match to TRBD1 (6 bases). The CDR3 loop spans 15 amino acids. Trimming left V 4 bases short and J 0 bases short, with 13 bases between. CDR1 is SQVTM, CDR2 ANQGSEA, per germline. CDR3 DNA sequence: TGCAGCGTTGCAAGGGGACACTTCTCCTACAATGAGCAGTTCTTC. Encoded protein: CSVARGHFSYNEQFF.